One TCR beta chain is described in this entry. Genomic DNA in an amount of around 2 micrograms was extracted from cryopreserved PBMCs and used for the preparation of TCR beta libraries. TCRdb's copy holds only in-frame clones and misses some; the assay was immunoSEQ multiplex PCR. This repertoire shows about 150,000 clones, about 80% found once; its top ten account for about 4.7%. The entry originates in a study of cytotoxic CD8 clonotypes in ibrutinib-treated CLL. Study as a whole: On average, around 89,000 productive rearrangements and 260,000 or so productive templates per sample.

The CDR3 contains 15 residues. Germline loops: CDR1 SGHDT, CDR2 YYEEEE. Deletions cut 0 bases from V and 1 base from J, with 9 bases between. The source is a human donor with chronic lymphocytic leukemia. The J gene is TRBJ2-3, the V gene TRBV5-6; D gene uncertain. The starting material was PBMCs, obtained after 24 months of ibrutinib treatment. In DNA, the CDR3 is TGTGCCAGCAGCTTGGGGGCCAGACGCACAGATACGCAGTATTTT. Protein product: CASSLGARRTDTQYF.